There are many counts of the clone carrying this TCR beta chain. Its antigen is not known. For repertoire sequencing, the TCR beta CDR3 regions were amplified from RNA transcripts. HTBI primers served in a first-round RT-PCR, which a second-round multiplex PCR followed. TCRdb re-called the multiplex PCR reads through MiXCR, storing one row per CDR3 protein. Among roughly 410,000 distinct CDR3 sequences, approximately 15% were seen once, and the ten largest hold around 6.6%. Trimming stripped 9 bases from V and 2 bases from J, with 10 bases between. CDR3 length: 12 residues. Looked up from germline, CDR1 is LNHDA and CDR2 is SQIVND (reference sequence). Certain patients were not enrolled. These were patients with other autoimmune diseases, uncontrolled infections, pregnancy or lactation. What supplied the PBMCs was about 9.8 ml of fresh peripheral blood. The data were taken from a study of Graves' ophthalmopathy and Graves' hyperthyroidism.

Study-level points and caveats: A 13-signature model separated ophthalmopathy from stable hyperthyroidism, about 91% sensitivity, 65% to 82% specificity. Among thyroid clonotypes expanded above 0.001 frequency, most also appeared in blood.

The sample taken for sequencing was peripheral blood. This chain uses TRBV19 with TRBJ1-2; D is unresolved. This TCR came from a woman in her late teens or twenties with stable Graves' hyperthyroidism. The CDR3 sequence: CARRVINYGYTF. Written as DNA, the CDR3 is TGTGCCAGACGGGTGATCAACTATGGCTACACCTTC.